The TCR beta chain under discussion was sequenced for a study of CD8 T cells in Susac syndrome. Whole-study findings and limits: It was acknowledged in the study that its TCR sequencing and HLA analysis involved a relatively small number of individuals.

For this clonotype: Its antigen is currently unknown.

The V end lost 4 bases, the J end lost 8 bases, and 18 bases lay between the germline ends. The germline CDR1 and CDR2 sequences are SGHDT and YYEEEE. The CDR3 contains 14 residues. With random hexamers, about 0.5 to 1 ug RNA was reverse transcribed. The method of amplification for TCR beta CDR3 was immunoSEQ multiplex PCR, covering 54 Vbeta and 13 Jbeta. MiXCR, applied by TCRdb to the immunoSEQ multiplex PCR reads, yields one record per CDR3 protein. The sample holds some 190,000 distinct CDR3 sequences, 85% to 95% seen once. High-throughput TCR beta sequencing covered peripheral CD8+ and CD4+ T cells. The controls were healthy donors who were matched for age and sex.

The sample consisted of CD4+ T cells from PBMCs. The TCR sequence derives from a human donor in good health. The rearrangement uses TRBV5-6 and TRBJ1-2; no reliable D call. The CDR3 is CASSLDIAALGYTF. For the CDR3, the DNA is TGTGCCAGCAGCCTCGACATCGCGGCTCTCGGCTACACCTTC.